The 8 T cell receptor beta chains presented below share a single source sample, sequenced in a study of shared clonotypes between healthy human individuals. TCRdb's copy holds only in-frame clones and misses some; the assay was immunoSEQ multiplex PCR. The table shows about 1 million clones, with 65% to 75% occurring only once. Input material: memory CD4+ T cells sorted from blood. Subset described: CD45RA-negative fraction. These receptor sequences come from a young man in good health.

As concerns this clone: Other DNA sequences from this sample encode an identical CDR3 as well. V gene TRBV30 combines with J gene TRBJ1-1, with a tentative D call TRBD1 (5 bases). The length of the CDR3 is 12 residues. V was cut by 3 bases and J by 6 bases, with 11 bases left in between. Germline V gene data show CDR1 as GTSNPN and CDR2 as SVGIG (reference sequence). The CDR3 nucleotides are TGTGCCTGGAGCGGGACGGGGCCTGAAGCTTTCTTT. Its translation: CAWSGTGPEAFF.

The CDR3 coding sequence is TGTGCCAGCAGTCTAGGACGGACACCACACTATGGCTACACCTTC. This gives the protein CASSLGRTPHYGYTF. V gene TRBV27 combines with J gene TRBJ1-2; perhaps TRBD1 as D (5 bases). This CDR3 has 15 amino acids. Germline V gene lookup returns CDR1 MNHEY and CDR2 SMNVEV (reference sequence). The V end lost 5 bases, the J end lost 3 bases, and 16 bases lay between the germline ends.

The chain links TRBV7-2 to TRBJ2-7, with a weak D call TRBD2 (6 bases). The CDR3 loop spans 16 amino acids. The V gene lost 5 bases and the J gene lost 0 bases, with 17 bases spanning the gap. Germline CDR1 reads SGHTA; CDR2 reads FQGNSA. The CDR3 reads CASSLRQDYYSYEQYF. The CDR3 DNA reads as TGTGCCAGCAGCCTCCGTCAGGACTACTACTCCTACGAGCAGTACTTC.

The rearrangement links TRBV27 to TRBJ2-7; either TRBD1 or TRBD2 may fit D (6 bases each). Germline V gene data show CDR1 as MNHEY and CDR2 as SMNVEV (reference sequence). Trimming pared 6 bases from V and 1 base from J, leaving 22 bases between. The CDR3 has 17 residues. This CDR3 is CASSPWGAIGGSYEQYF. The DNA for the CDR3 is TGTGCCAGCAGCCCGTGGGGGGCTATTGGCGGTTCCTACGAGCAGTACTTC.

The chain couples TRBV7-9 to TRBJ1-1; D is unclear. The V gene lost 2 bases and the J gene lost 1 base, with 8 bases spanning the gap. Germline CDR1 reads SEHNR; CDR2 reads FQNEAQ (reference sequence). The CDR3 length is 14 residues. DNA for the CDR3: TGTGCCAGCAGCTTAAACACCGCGAACACTGAAGCTTTCTTT. Translating it yields CASSLNTANTEAFF.

The chain carries TRBV7-2 and TRBJ2-1, with 9 bases lining up with TRBD2. The junction had 7 bases not matched to a gene; V was cut back by 1 base and J by 9 bases. Germline V gene data show CDR1 as SGHTA and CDR2 as FQGNSA. CDR3 size: 15 residues. The CDR3 protein is CASSLGGRAGSEQFF. CDR3 nucleotide sequence: TGTGCCAGCAGCTTAGGCGGGAGGGCCGGGAGTGAGCAGTTCTTC.

The chain has TRBV19 and TRBJ1-2; the match to TRBD1 covers 8 bases. The ends lost 4 bases at V and 0 bases at J; junction bases unmatched: 4. Germline CDR1 is LNHDA and CDR2 is SQIVND (reference sequence). CDR3 size: 15 residues. This CDR3 reads CASSTAQGANYGYTF. For the CDR3, the DNA is TGTGCCAGTAGTACTGCACAGGGGGCTAACTATGGCTACACCTTC.

A note on this clone: This may stem from a read error, because a much larger clone lies one nucleotide away. The chain recombines TRBV30 with TRBJ1-5; D is unclear. CDR1 and CDR2 from the germline V gene are GTSNPN and SVGIG (reference sequence). V was cut by 1 base and J by 5 bases, with 9 bases left in between. The CDR3 has 13 residues. This CDR3 is CAWSEAGDQPQHF. The DNA for the CDR3 is TGTGCCTGGAGTGAGGCGGGAGATCAGCCCCAGCATTTT.